The 27 T cell receptor beta chains presented below share a single source sample, sequenced in a study of circulating and synovial CD4+ cells in juvenile arthritis. The protocol was immunoSEQ multiplex PCR, while the TCRdb copy is restricted to in-frame clones and leaves out a portion. The sample records some 15,000 clones, around 91% being singletons. Material: CD4+ T cells from blood. These receptors all come from a human donor with juvenile idiopathic arthritis.

CDR3 in DNA: TGCGCCAGCAGCCCAGATTCCGGGACTAGCGGGCGGTACAATGAGCAGTTCTTC. This translates into CASSPDSGTSGRYNEQFF. The J gene is TRBJ2-1, the V gene TRBV5-1; the match to TRBD2 covers 12 bases. The CDR3 covers 18 residues. Germline CDR1 is SGHRS and CDR2 is YFSETQ. V gave up 4 bases and J gave up 4 bases; unmatched junction bases: 12.

The rearrangement links TRBV18 to TRBJ2-5; the match to TRBD1 covers 8 bases. The J call may be faulty, since TRBJ2-7 better matches the DNA end. Germline V gene sequence: CDR1 KGHSH, CDR2 LQKENI. This CDR3 has 17 residues. CDR3 in DNA: TGTGCCAGCTCACCAATTGTCGGACAGGGTTTTAACTACGAGCAGTACTTC. Residues: CASSPIVGQGFNYEQYF.

The chain links TRBV6-1 to TRBJ1-4; perhaps TRBD1 as D (6 bases). V shed 5 bases and J shed 8 bases, with 12 bases lying between them. The CDR3 extends over 13 amino acids. Germline lookup yields CDR1 MNHNS and CDR2 SASEGT. CDR3 region: CASSLGAEEKLFF. CDR3 DNA: TGTGCCAGCAGTTTGGGGGCCGAAGAAAAACTGTTTTTT.

This clone was counted once. The chain is built from TRBV6-5 and TRBJ2-7, with TRBD1 as a possible D gene (6 bases). Germline CDR1 and CDR2: MNHEY and SVGAGI. This CDR3 has 11 amino acids. V was trimmed by 9 bases and J by 4 bases, leaving 10 bases between them. This CDR3 reads CASRDTYEQYF. The CDR3 bases are TGTGCCAGTAGGGACACTTACGAGCAGTACTTC.

The chain carries TRBV30 and TRBJ2-5; 7 bases agree with TRBD1. The J call may be in error: the DNA end matches TRBJ2-7 better. From germline, CDR1 is GTSNPN and CDR2 SVGIG (reference sequence). The CDR3 covers 16 residues. The CDR3 sequence: CAWSERQGPLPYEQYF. The CDR3, as DNA: TGTGCCTGGAGCGAACGACAGGGACCCTTGCCCTACGAGCAGTACTTC.

This clone has only one observation. This rearrangement joins TRBV7-2 to TRBJ2-1; a possible D gene is TRBD2 (6 bases). The V end lost 5 bases, the J end lost 8 bases, and 16 bases lay between the germline ends. The CDR3 runs 14 residues. The germline CDR1 and CDR2 sequences are SGHTA and FQGNSA. The CDR3 protein is CASSRGVREHEQFF. The CDR3 DNA sequence: TGTGCCAGCAGCCGAGGGGTACGGGAGCATGAGCAGTTCTTC.

This clone was detected a few times. The rearrangement joins TRBV19 to TRBJ2-2; the match to TRBD1 covers 8 bases. This CDR3 spans 17 amino acids. V shed 4 bases, J shed 0 bases, and the junction held 7 bases outside the gene matches. CDR1 LNHDA and CDR2 SQIVND come from the germline V gene (reference sequence). The chain's CDR3 is CASSSQPTGANTGELFF. The CDR3 DNA reads as TGTGCCAGTAGTAGCCAACCGACAGGGGCGAACACCGGGGAGCTGTTTTTT.

This clone was found once. Other DNA sequences in this specimen translate into the identical CDR3. V gene TRBV11-3 combines with J gene TRBJ2-3, with 10 nucleotides matching TRBD2. V shed 4 bases and J 5 bases; nucleotides not matched to a gene: 15. CDR1 is SGHNT, CDR2 YENEEA, per germline. This CDR3 spans 18 amino acids. The CDR3 is CASSSPGTSGRAQDTQYF. CDR3 sequence (DNA): TGTGCCAGCAGCTCTCCCGGGACCAGCGGGAGGGCCCAAGATACGCAGTATTTT.

This clone was seen a handful of times. The chain couples TRBV28 to TRBJ2-7; the D gene is possibly TRBD1 (6 bases). Germline V gene sequence: CDR1 MDHEN, CDR2 SYDVKM. With 8 bases removed from V and 6 bases from J, the gap between germline ends came to 11 bases. This CDR3 is 11 amino acids long. CDR3 protein: CASGRTVEQYF. DNA for the CDR3: TGTGCCAGCGGTAGGACAGTCGAGCAGTACTTC.

The chain employs TRBV25-1 and TRBJ2-5, with a tentative D call TRBD2 (6 bases). There are 17 residues in the CDR3. CDR1 and CDR2 (germline): MGHDK, SYGVNS. The germline V and J ends were trimmed by 0 bases and 4 bases, with 18 bases remaining between them. The CDR3 nucleotides are TGTGCCAGCAGTGAATATGCATTCTTTTGGGGAGGAGAGACCCAGTACTTC. Translated, it gives CASSEYAFFWGGETQYF.

This chain uses TRBV2 with TRBJ2-6, with 7 bases fitting TRBD1. CDR1 is SNHLY, CDR2 FYNNEI, per germline. Trimming at V came to 6 bases and at J to 4 bases, leaving 6 bases not matched to a gene. The CDR3 consists of 15 residues. The DNA of the CDR3 is TGTGCCAGCAGCCCCGGGACAGTCGGGGCCAACGTCCTGACTTTC. Its translation: CASSPGTVGANVLTF.

CDR3 sequence reads: CASSMGIAGEGTDTQYF. In nucleotides, the CDR3 is TGTGCCAGTAGTATGGGGATAGCGGGAGAGGGGACAGATACGCAGTATTTT. V and J are TRBV19 and TRBJ2-3; 9 positions agree with TRBD2. Germline lookup yields CDR1 LNHDA and CDR2 SQIVND (reference sequence). J was trimmed by 3 bases and V by 3 bases; bases with no gene match: 10. This CDR3 comprises 17 residues.

This chain uses TRBV5-5 with TRBJ1-2; no reliable D call. The length of the CDR3 is 14 residues. V gave up 0 bases and J gave up 4 bases, with 10 bases separating them. Germline CDR1 and CDR2: SGHKS and YYEKEE (reference sequence). The CDR3 coding sequence is TGTGCCAGCAGCTTGGGTTTGGGGAGCTATGGCTACACCTTC. Encoded protein: CASSLGLGSYGYTF.

The chain is built from TRBV4-1 and TRBJ2-5; TRBD2 agrees at 7 bases. Trimming took 1 base from V and 4 from J; bases not matched to a gene: 3. The CDR3 extends over 14 amino acids. The germline V gene has CDR1 MGHRA and CDR2 YSYEKL. The CDR3 here is CASSQGLARETQYF. CDR3 nucleotide sequence: TGCGCCAGCAGCCAAGGACTAGCCCGAGAGACCCAGTACTTC.

The V gene is TRBV11-2, the J gene TRBJ1-3; maybe TRBD1 (6 bases). From germline, CDR1 is SGHAT and CDR2 FQNNGV. The CDR3 contains 15 residues. V was shortened by 1 base and J by 7 bases, with 14 bases between the two germline ends. Here the CDR3 DNA reads TGTGCCAGCAGCTTAGTCCGGGGGGCAGGGAACACCATATATTTT. This gives the protein CASSLVRGAGNTIYF.

The chain uses TRBV7-2 and TRBJ2-5, with D possibly matching TRBD1 (5 bases). V was cut by 3 bases and J by 5 bases, with 10 bases left in between. The length of the CDR3 is 13 residues. The germline CDR1 and CDR2 sequences are SGHTA and FQGNSA. CDR3 DNA: TGTGCCAGCAGCTTTAACGCAGGGGAGACCCAGTACTTC. As protein: CASSFNAGETQYF. Looking up the rest from reference TRBV7-2 and TRBJ2-5 gives the full variable domain: GAGVSQSPSNKVTEKGKDVELRCDPISGHTALYWYRQSLGQGLEFLIYFQGNSAPDKSGLPSDRFSAERTGGSVSTLTIQRTQQEDSAVYLCASSFNAGETQYFGPGTRLLVL.

The chain is built from TRBV19 and TRBJ1-1; TRBD1 aligns across 7 bases. Germline V gene sequence: CDR1 LNHDA, CDR2 SQIVND (reference sequence). The CDR3 runs 15 residues. The V and J ends lost 4 bases and 3 bases, in that order; junction bases with no gene match: 8. The CDR3 nucleotides are TGTGCCAGTAGTAGACAGGGAATAGGGCACACTGAAGCTTTCTTT. Its translation is CASSRQGIGHTEAFF.

The genes are TRBV14 and TRBJ2-7; 9 nucleotides agree with TRBD2. CDR1 is SGHDN and CDR2 is FVKESK in the germline V gene. The trim removed 6 bases at V and 5 bases at J, leaving 5 bases unmatched. The CDR3 contains 13 residues. The CDR3, as DNA: TGTGCCAGCAGTAGGACTAGCGCCCACGAGCAGTACTTC. As protein: CASSRTSAHEQYF.

This rearrangement joins TRBV7-7 to TRBJ2-5; TRBD1 might be the D (7 bases). The ends were cut back, 3 bases at V and 5 bases at J, with 10 bases in the middle. This CDR3 comprises 13 residues. Germline lookup yields CDR1 SSHAT and CDR2 FNYEAQ (reference sequence). CDR3 sequence: CASSFSGGETQYF. DNA of the CDR3: TGTGCCAGCAGCTTTTCAGGGGGGGAGACCCAGTACTTC.

The V gene is TRBV5-1, the J gene TRBJ2-5; D is possibly TRBD1 (6 bases). This CDR3 has 14 residues. Trimming took 0 bases from V and 4 from J, leaving 10 bases between them. In germline, CDR1 is SGHRS, CDR2 YFSETQ. The CDR3 is CASSLEGVGETQYF. The CDR3, as DNA: TGCGCCAGCAGCTTGGAGGGGGTGGGAGAGACCCAGTACTTC.

A word on this clone: The sample has other DNA sequences that encode this CDR3 too. The chain has TRBV29-1 and TRBJ1-1, with D unresolved. The germline V and J ends were trimmed by 2 bases and 3 bases, with 16 bases remaining between them. CDR3 length: 15 amino acids. Germline CDR1 reads SQVTM; CDR2 reads ANQGSEA. CDR3 bases: TGCAGCGTTGAACTCTATCGACGGGATGACACTGAAGCTTTCTTT. This codes for CSVELYRRDDTEAFF.

The chain is built from TRBV5-6 and TRBJ1-2, with D uncertain. The CDR3 sequence is 14 residues long. The germline V gene has CDR1 SGHDT and CDR2 YYEEEE. Trimming shortened V by 6 bases and J by 8 bases, and 20 bases separated the two germline ends. This CDR3 is CASTTRGWVGGYTF. The CDR3 DNA is TGTGCCAGCACTACCCGCGGTTGGGTAGGCGGCTACACCTTC.

The chain recombines TRBV29-1 with TRBJ2-5; possible D gene TRBD2, 5 bases. The J call may be in error: the DNA end matches TRBJ2-7 better. The CDR3 is made up of 10 amino acids. The V gene's germline CDR1 is SQVTM and CDR2 ANQGSEA. CDR3 nucleotide sequence: TGCAGCGTTGGGGAGTACGAGCAGTACTTC. The encoded protein is CSVGEYEQYF.

This clone was detected only once. The V call is TRBV19, the J call TRBJ2-5, with 10 bases lining up with TRBD2. The end of the DNA aligns better with TRBJ2-7, so the J call may be wrong. Germline loops: CDR1 LNHDA, CDR2 SQIVND (reference sequence). This CDR3 region has 16 residues. CDR3 residues: CASSIGGAGGDYEQYF. As DNA, the CDR3 is TGTGCCAGTAGTATAGGCGGAGCGGGGGGGGACTACGAGCAGTACTTC.

Notes on this clone: This CDR3 is also generated by other DNA sequences in the sample. The chain has TRBV5-4 and TRBJ1-6; D is unresolved. With 1 base removed from V and 5 bases from J, the gap between germline ends came to 7 bases. The germline V gene encodes CDR1 SGHNT and CDR2 YYREEE (reference sequence). CDR3 length: 14 residues. The CDR3 here is CASSLTGDNSPLHF. Written as DNA, the CDR3 is TGTGCCAGCAGCTTGACGGGAGATAATTCACCCCTCCACTTT.

The CDR3 loop is CASSAINVQNNEQFF. The CDR3 DNA reads as TGCGCCAGCAGCGCCATTAACGTACAAAACAATGAGCAGTTCTTC. This rearrangement joins TRBV4-3 to TRBJ2-1; no firm D call. Germline-derived CDR1 and CDR2 are LGHNA and YSLEER. This CDR3 contains 15 residues. V gave up 5 bases and J gave up 5 bases, with 16 bases separating them.

This clone was seen once. This rearrangement joins TRBV2 to TRBJ2-2; 10 nucleotides agree with TRBD2. Germline V CDR1 and CDR2: SNHLY, FYNNEI. This CDR3 has 13 residues. V trimming: 7 bases; J trimming: 7 bases; junction bases outside the gene matches: 3. The CDR3 loop is CASTLAGLGELFF. CDR3 nucleotides: TGTGCCAGCACACTAGCGGGACTCGGGGAGCTGTTTTTT.